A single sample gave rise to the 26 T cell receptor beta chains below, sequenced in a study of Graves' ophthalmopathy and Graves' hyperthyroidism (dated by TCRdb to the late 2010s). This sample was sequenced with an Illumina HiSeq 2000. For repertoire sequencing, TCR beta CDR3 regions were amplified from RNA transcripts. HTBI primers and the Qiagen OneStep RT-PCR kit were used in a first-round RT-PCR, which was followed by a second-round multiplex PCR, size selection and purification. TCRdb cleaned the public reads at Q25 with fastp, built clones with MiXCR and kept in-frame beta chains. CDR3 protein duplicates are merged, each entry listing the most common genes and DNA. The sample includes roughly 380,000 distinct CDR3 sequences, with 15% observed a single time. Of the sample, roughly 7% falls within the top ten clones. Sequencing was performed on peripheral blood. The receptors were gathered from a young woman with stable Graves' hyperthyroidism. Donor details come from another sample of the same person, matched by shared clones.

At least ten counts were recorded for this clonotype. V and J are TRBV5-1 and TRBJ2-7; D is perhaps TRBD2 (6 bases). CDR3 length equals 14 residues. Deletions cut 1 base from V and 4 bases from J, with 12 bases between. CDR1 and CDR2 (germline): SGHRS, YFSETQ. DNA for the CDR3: TGCGCCAGCAGCTTGTTACCGGGAGTTTACGAGCAGTACTTC. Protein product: CASSLLPGVYEQYF.

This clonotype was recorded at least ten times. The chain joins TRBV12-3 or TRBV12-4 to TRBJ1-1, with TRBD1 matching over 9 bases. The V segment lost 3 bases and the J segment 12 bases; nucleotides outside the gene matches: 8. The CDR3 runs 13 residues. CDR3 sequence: CASSLAGQGWPFF. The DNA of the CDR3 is TGTGCCAGCAGTTTGGCAGGACAGGGGTGGCCTTTCTTT.

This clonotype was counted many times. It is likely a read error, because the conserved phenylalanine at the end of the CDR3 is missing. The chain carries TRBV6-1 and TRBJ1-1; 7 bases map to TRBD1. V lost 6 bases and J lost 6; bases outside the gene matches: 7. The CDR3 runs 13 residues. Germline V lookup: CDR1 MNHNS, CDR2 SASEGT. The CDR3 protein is CASRDRDGPEAFL. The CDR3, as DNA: TGTGCCAGCAGAGACAGGGATGGACCTGAAGCTTTCCTT.

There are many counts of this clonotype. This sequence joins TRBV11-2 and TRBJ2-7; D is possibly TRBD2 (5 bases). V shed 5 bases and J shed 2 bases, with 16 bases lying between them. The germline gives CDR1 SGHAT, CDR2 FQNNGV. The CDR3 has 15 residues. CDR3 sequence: CASSQARIGAYEQYF. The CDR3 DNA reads TGTGCCAGCAGCCAGGCGCGGATCGGGGCCTACGAGCAGTACTTC.

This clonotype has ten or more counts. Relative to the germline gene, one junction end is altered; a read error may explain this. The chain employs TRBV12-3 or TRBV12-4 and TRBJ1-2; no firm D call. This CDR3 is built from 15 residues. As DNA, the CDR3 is TGTGCCAGCAGTTTAGCGGGTCCCCCTAACTCTGGCTACACCTTC. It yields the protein CASSLAGPPNSGYTF.

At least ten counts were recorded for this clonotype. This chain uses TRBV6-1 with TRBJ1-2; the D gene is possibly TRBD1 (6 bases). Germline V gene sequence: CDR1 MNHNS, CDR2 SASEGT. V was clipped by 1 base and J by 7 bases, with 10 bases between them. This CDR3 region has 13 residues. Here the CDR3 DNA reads TGTGCCAGCAGTGAAGTTACAGGGTCTGGCTACACCTTC. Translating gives CASSEVTGSGYTF.

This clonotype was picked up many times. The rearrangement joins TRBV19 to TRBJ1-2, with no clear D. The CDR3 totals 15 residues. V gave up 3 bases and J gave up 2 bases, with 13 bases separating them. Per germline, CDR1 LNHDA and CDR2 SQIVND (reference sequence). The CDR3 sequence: CASSIGGGENYGYTF. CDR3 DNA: TGTGCCAGTAGTATCGGAGGTGGGGAGAACTATGGCTACACCTTC.

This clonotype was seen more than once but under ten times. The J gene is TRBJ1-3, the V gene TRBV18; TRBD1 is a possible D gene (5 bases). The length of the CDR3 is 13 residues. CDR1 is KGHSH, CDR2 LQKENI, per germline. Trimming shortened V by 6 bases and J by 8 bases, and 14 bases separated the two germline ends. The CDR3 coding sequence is TGTGCCAGCTCCGGGGCGCAGGGCCACACCATATATTTT. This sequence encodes CASSGAQGHTIYF.

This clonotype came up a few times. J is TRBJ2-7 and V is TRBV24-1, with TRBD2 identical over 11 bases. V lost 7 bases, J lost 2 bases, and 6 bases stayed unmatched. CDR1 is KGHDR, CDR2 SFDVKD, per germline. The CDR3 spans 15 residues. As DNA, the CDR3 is TGTGCCACCAGCCCGACTAGCGGGGAGACCTACGAGCAGTACTTC. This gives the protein CATSPTSGETYEQYF.

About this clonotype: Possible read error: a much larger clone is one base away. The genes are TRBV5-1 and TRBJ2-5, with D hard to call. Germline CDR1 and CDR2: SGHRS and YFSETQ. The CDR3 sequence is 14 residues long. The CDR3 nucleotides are TGCGCCAGCAGCTTAATCGGTTCCCAAGGGACCCAGTACTTC. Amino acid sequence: CASSLIGSQGTQYF. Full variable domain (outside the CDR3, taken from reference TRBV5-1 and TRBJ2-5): KAGVTQTPRYLIKTRGQQVTLSCSPISGHRSVSWYQQTPGQGLQFLFEYFSETQRNKGNFPGRFSGRQFSNSRSEMNVSTLELGDSALYLCASSLIGSQGTQYFGPGTRLLVL.

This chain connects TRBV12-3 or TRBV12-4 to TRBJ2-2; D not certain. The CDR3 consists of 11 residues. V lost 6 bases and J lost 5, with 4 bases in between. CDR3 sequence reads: CASRFTGELFF. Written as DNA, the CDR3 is TGTGCCAGCAGATTTACCGGGGAGCTGTTTTTT.

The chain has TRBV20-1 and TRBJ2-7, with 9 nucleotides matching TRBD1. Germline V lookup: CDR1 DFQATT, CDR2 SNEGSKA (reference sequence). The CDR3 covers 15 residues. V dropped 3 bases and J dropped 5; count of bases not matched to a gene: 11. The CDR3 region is CSASPTGGRRDEQYF. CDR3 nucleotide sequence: TGCAGTGCTAGCCCCACAGGGGGCCGAAGGGACGAGCAGTACTTC.

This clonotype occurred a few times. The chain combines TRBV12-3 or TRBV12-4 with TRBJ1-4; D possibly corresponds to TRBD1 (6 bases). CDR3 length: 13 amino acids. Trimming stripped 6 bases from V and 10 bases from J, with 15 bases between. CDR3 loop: CASSFGTPGKLFF. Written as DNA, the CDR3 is TGTGCCAGCAGCTTTGGGACACCCGGAAAACTGTTTTTT.

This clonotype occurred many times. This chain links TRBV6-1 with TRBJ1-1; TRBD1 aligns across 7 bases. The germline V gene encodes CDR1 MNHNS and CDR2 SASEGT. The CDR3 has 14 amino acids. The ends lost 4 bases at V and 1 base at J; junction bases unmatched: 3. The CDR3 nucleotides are TGTGCCAGCAGTGTTCAGGGGGGGAACACTGAAGCTTTCTTT. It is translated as CASSVQGGNTEAFF.

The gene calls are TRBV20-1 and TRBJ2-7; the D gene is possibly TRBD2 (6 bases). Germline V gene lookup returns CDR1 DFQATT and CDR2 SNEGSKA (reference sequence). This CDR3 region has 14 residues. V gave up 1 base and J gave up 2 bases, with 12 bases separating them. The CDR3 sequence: CSARVLGGPYEQYF. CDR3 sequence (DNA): TGCAGTGCTAGAGTCCTCGGAGGGCCCTACGAGCAGTACTTC.

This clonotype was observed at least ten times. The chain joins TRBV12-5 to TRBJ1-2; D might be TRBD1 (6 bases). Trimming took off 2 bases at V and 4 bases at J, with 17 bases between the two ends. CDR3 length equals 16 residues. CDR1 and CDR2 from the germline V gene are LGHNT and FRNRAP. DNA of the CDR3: TGTGCTAGTGGTTTGCTGAGACAGGTTACCAGCTATGGCTACACCTTC. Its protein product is CASGLLRQVTSYGYTF.

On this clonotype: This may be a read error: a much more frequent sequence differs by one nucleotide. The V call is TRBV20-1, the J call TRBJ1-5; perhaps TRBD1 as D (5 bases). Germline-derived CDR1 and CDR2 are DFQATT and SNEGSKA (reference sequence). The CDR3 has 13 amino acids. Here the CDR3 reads CSTSWGEGQPQHF. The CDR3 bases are TGCAGTACTAGCTGGGGGGAAGGTCAGCCCCAGCATTTT.

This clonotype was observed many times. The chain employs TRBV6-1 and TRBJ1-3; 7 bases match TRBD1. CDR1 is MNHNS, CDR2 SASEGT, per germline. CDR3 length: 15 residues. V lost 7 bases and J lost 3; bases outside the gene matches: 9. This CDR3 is CASTGAGGSGNTIYF. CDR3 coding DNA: TGTGCCAGCACCGGTGCAGGGGGAAGTGGAAACACCATATATTTT.

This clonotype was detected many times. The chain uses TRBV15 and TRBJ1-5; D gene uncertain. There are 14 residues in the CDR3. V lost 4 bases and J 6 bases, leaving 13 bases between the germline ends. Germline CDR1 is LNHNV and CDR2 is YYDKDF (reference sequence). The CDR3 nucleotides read TGTGCCACCAGCACGGAGCGGACGGGTCAGCCCCAGCATTTT. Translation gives CATSTERTGQPQHF.

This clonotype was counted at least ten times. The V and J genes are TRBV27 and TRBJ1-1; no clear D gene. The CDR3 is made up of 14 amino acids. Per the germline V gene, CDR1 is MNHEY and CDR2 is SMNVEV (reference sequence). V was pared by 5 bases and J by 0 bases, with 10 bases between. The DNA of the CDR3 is TGTGCCAGCAGTATGGAACACTTGAACACTGAAGCTTTCTTT. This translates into CASSMEHLNTEAFF.

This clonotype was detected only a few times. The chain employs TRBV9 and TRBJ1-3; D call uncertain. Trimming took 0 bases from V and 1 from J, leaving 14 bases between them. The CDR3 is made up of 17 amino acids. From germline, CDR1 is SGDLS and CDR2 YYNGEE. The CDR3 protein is CASSVGVASISGNTIYF. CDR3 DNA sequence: TGTGCCAGCAGCGTAGGGGTGGCCTCGATATCTGGAAACACCATATATTTT.

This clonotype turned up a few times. The CDR3 protein is CASSYGQGAQTDTQYF. CDR3 sequence (DNA): TGTGCCAGCAGCTACGGCCAAGGGGCACAGACAGATACGCAGTATTTT. The V and J genes are TRBV11-1 and TRBJ2-3, with D possibly being TRBD1 (5 bases). CDR3 length equals 16 residues. Germline CDR1 is SGHAT and CDR2 is FQDESV (reference sequence). V lost 4 bases and J 3 bases, leaving 17 bases between the germline ends.

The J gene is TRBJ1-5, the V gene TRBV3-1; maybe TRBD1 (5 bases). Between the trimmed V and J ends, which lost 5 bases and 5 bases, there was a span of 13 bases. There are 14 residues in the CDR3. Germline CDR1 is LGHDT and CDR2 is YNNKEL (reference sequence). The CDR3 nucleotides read TGTGCCAGCAGCAACCGGGGCGCGGATCAGCCCCAGCATTTT. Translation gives CASSNRGADQPQHF.

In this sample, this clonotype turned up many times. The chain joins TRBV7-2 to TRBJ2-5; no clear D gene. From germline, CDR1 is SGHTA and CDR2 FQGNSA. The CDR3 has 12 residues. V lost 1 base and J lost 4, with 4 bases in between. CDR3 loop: CASSLGPETQYF. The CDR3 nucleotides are TGTGCCAGCAGCTTAGGCCCAGAGACCCAGTACTTC.

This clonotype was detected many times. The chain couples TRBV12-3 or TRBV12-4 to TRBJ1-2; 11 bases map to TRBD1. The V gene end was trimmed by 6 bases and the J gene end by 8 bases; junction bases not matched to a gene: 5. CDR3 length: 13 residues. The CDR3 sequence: CASSGQGARGYTF. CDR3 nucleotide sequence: TGTGCCAGCAGCGGACAGGGGGCGCGGGGCTACACCTTC.

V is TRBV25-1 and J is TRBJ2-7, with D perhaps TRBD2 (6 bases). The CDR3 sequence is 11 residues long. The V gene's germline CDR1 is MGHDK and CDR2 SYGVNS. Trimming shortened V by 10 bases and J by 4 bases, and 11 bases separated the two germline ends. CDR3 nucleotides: TGTGCCACCTCGGGGGTTTACGAGCAGTACTTC. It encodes CATSGVYEQYF.